Listed here are 29 T cell receptor beta chains from one sample, sequenced in a study of regulatory dendritic cells for organ transplantation. CFSE-labeled sorted T cells met regulatory or mature dendritic cells for about five days. Sequencing used immunoSEQ multiplex PCR; TCRdb keeps in-frame clones, though not all of them. The table shows more than 10,000 clones, with roughly 86% occurring only once. These receptors' antigens are unknown. The sequencing input was naive CD8+ T cells from blood cultured with dendritic cells. Subset specified: CD45RA+ naive T cells. The receptors here all came from a human donor in good health.

This chain links TRBV19 with TRBJ2-5; D ambiguous. This CDR3 spans 16 amino acids. Germline V CDR1 and CDR2: LNHDA, SQIVND (reference sequence). Deletions cut 1 base from V and 4 bases from J, with 16 bases between. In DNA form, the CDR3 reads TGTGCCAGTAGTATAGGCGTTATTAGCTCGGGAGAGACCCAGTACTTC. Protein: CASSIGVISSGETQYF. Looking up the rest from reference TRBV19 and TRBJ2-5 gives the full variable domain: DGGITQSPKYLFRKEGQNVTLSCEQNLNHDAMYWYRQDPGQGLRLIYYSQIVNDFQKGDIAEGYSVSREKKESFPLTVTSAQKNPTAFYLCASSIGVISSGETQYFGPGTRLLVL.

This chain uses TRBV7-9 with TRBJ2-2, with 8 bases aligning to TRBD2. The CDR3 extends over 15 amino acids. V shed 3 bases, J shed 7 bases, and the junction held 7 bases outside the gene matches. Germline V gene sequence: CDR1 SEHNR, CDR2 FQNEAQ (reference sequence). The CDR3 region is CASSFPGGRGGELFF. As DNA, the CDR3 is TGTGCCAGCAGCTTCCCGGGGGGGAGAGGCGGGGAGCTGTTTTTT.

This clone is a singleton in its sample. This chain joins TRBV7-9 and TRBJ2-1; D is unclear. Trimming took off 8 bases at V and 16 bases at J, with 24 bases between the two ends. The germline CDR1 and CDR2 sequences are SEHNR and FQNEAQ (reference sequence). This CDR3 spans 13 amino acids. The DNA of the CDR3 is TGTGCCAGCGATATTAGGGTAGACCGGACGGTATTCTTC. It codes for CASDIRVDRTVFF.

J is TRBJ2-5 and V is TRBV27; 7 bases match TRBD1. The CDR3 runs to 16 residues. V lost 0 bases and J lost 4; bases outside the gene matches: 8. The germline V gene has CDR1 MNHEY and CDR2 SMNVEV (reference sequence). CDR3 sequence: CASSLSGGPRGETQYF. The CDR3 bases are TGTGCCAGCAGTTTATCAGGGGGCCCAAGGGGAGAGACCCAGTACTTC.

V and J are TRBV28 and TRBJ2-3, with TRBD1 matching 7 bases. V lost 2 bases to trimming and J lost 4 bases; unmatched junction nucleotides: 6. Germline V gene data show CDR1 as MDHEN and CDR2 as SYDVKM. This CDR3 comprises 15 residues. The CDR3 protein is CASSLEGAMPDTQYF. The CDR3 bases are TGTGCCAGCAGTTTAGAGGGGGCAATGCCAGATACGCAGTATTTT.

The V call is TRBV11-3, the J call TRBJ2-3, with unresolved D. Looked up from germline, CDR1 is SGHNT and CDR2 is YENEEA. The ends were cut back, 3 bases at V and 4 bases at J, with 11 bases in the middle. The CDR3 runs to 14 residues. In nucleotides, the CDR3 is TGTGCCAGCAGCTTCTCGGGTGGAGCAGATACGCAGTATTTT. Amino acids: CASSFSGGADTQYF.

The V call is TRBV19, the J call TRBJ1-2, with D possibly matching TRBD1 (5 bases). Trimming stripped 5 bases from V and 2 bases from J, with 15 bases between. This CDR3 has 15 residues. Germline V gene data show CDR1 as LNHDA and CDR2 as SQIVND (reference sequence). The CDR3 DNA reads TGTGCCAGTAGTCGACCCCCGACAGAGAACTATGGCTACACCTTC. Protein: CASSRPPTENYGYTF.

A few counts support this clone. The chain has TRBV7-8 and TRBJ1-2; TRBD1 matches at 9 bases. The CDR3 is 16 residues long. CDR1 SGHVS and CDR2 FQNEAQ come from the germline V gene. J lost 4 bases, V lost 5 bases, and 11 bases had no gene match. CDR3: CASSRRMTGGVYGYTF. The CDR3 DNA follows: TGTGCCAGCAGCCGCCGAATGACAGGGGGAGTCTATGGCTACACCTTC.

The chain combines TRBV7-2 with TRBJ2-7; no clear D gene. This CDR3 comprises 12 residues. Germline CDR1 SGHTA, CDR2 FQGNSA. V lost 5 bases and J 0 bases, leaving 5 bases between the germline ends. This CDR3 is CASSRLSYEQYF. DNA of the CDR3: TGTGCCAGCAGCCGGCTCTCCTACGAGCAGTACTTC.

This chain links TRBV6-1 with TRBJ2-7; a weak D match, TRBD2 (6 bases). Deletions cut 2 bases from V and 1 base from J, with 9 bases between. This CDR3 comprises 14 residues. In germline, CDR1 is MNHNS, CDR2 SASEGT. The CDR3 DNA reads as TGTGCCAGCAGTGAACATGGGGGGTCCTACGAGCAGTACTTC. Translation gives CASSEHGGSYEQYF.

The chain combines TRBV9 with TRBJ2-1, with 8 bases aligning to TRBD2. The V gene's germline CDR1 is SGDLS and CDR2 YYNGEE. Trimming cost V 4 bases and J 3 bases; bases outside gene matches: 9. The CDR3 loop spans 16 amino acids. CDR3 in DNA: TGTGCCAGCAGCCTACCTGCGGGACTAGGCTACAATGAGCAGTTCTTC. This gives the protein CASSLPAGLGYNEQFF.

This clone was counted only a few times. The chain employs TRBV27 and TRBJ1-2, with a weak D call TRBD1 (6 bases). V shed 6 bases and J shed 3 bases, with 14 bases lying between them. The CDR3 is 14 amino acids. Germline V gives CDR1 MNHEY, CDR2 SMNVEV (reference sequence). The CDR3 loop is CASRSGGRDYGYTF. DNA for the CDR3: TGTGCCAGCAGATCGGGGGGCCGGGACTATGGCTACACCTTC.

This chain connects TRBV7-8 to TRBJ2-1, with 7 bases aligning to TRBD1. This CDR3 has 15 residues. V dropped 1 base and J dropped 7; count of bases not matched to a gene: 7. Germline V gene data show CDR1 as SGHVS and CDR2 as FQNEAQ. The chain's CDR3 is CASSLVTGEANEQFF. CDR3 bases: TGTGCCAGCAGCTTAGTTACAGGGGAAGCAAATGAGCAGTTCTTC.

The chain uses TRBV30 and TRBJ2-1; D is unresolved. Trimming pared 0 bases from V and 14 bases from J, leaving 20 bases between. CDR3 length: 14 residues. CDR1 is GTSNPN, CDR2 SVGIG, per germline (reference sequence). This chain's CDR3 is CAWSVRPSNPQEFF. CDR3 sequence (DNA): TGTGCCTGGAGTGTACGACCGTCGAACCCTCAGGAGTTCTTC.

The chain has TRBV15 and TRBJ1-2; D is perhaps TRBD1 (6 bases). CDR1 and CDR2 (germline): LNHNV, YYDKDF (reference sequence). V was trimmed by 0 bases and J by 3 bases, leaving 11 bases between them. There are 15 residues in the CDR3. CDR3 region: CATSRDQDSYYGYTF. For the CDR3, the DNA is TGTGCCACCAGCAGAGATCAGGACAGCTACTATGGCTACACCTTC.

The sample holds one count of this clone. V gene TRBV27 combines with J gene TRBJ1-2; D might be TRBD1 (6 bases). Deletions cut 6 bases from V and 0 bases from J, with 17 bases between. Looked up from germline, CDR1 is MNHEY and CDR2 is SMNVEV (reference sequence). This CDR3 spans 16 amino acids. Here the CDR3 reads CASRRYYRASNYGYTF. In nucleotides, the CDR3 is TGTGCCAGCAGACGCTACTACAGGGCCTCTAACTATGGCTACACCTTC.

The chain combines TRBV5-1 with TRBJ1-1; D might be TRBD1 (5 bases). The CDR3 sequence is 16 residues long. V was trimmed by 4 bases and J by 3 bases, leaving 19 bases between them. Germline CDR1 SGHRS, CDR2 YFSETQ. CDR3 nucleotide sequence: TGCGCCAGCAGCCTGGACCTGCCAAGAGGGGACACTGAAGCTTTCTTT. Translation gives CASSLDLPRGDTEAFF.

This chain joins TRBV4-3 and TRBJ2-5, with no clear D. CDR3 length: 16 residues. Germline V CDR1 and CDR2: LGHNA, YSLEER. V shed 1 base and J shed 1 base, with 13 bases lying between them. The CDR3 here is CASSQVTDSTQETQYF. The CDR3 bases are TGCGCCAGCAGCCAAGTCACTGATAGTACCCAAGAGACCCAGTACTTC.

The chain joins TRBV15 to TRBJ1-3; D is perhaps TRBD1 (5 bases). V was shortened by 0 bases and J by 1 base, with 16 bases between the two germline ends. The CDR3 spans 18 residues. CDR1 and CDR2 from the germline V gene are LNHNV and YYDKDF (reference sequence). CDR3: CATSRDDMVWGSGNTIYF. The CDR3 nucleotides read TGTGCCACCAGCAGAGATGATATGGTGTGGGGGTCTGGAAACACCATATATTTT. Full variable domain (remainder filled in from reference TRBV15 and TRBJ1-3): DAMVIQNPRYQVTQFGKPVTLSCSQTLNHNVMYWYQQKSSQAPKLLFHYYDKDFNNEADTPDNFQSRRPNTSFCFLDIRSPGLGDTAMYLCATSRDDMVWGSGNTIYFGEGSWLTVV.

The V call is TRBV7-2, the J call TRBJ2-5; 8 nucleotides align to TRBD2. With V trimmed by 7 bases and J by 1 base, 11 bases remained unmatched. The CDR3 has 16 amino acids. Germline V gives CDR1 SGHTA, CDR2 FQGNSA. The CDR3 bases are TGTGCCAGCATCGTAGAGCGGGAGAATTTCCAAGAGACCCAGTACTTC. Translating gives CASIVERENFQETQYF. The variable domain in full, completed from reference TRBV7-2 and TRBJ2-5, reads GAGVSQSPSNKVTEKGKDVELRCDPISGHTALYWYRQSLGQGLEFLIYFQGNSAPDKSGLPSDRFSAERTGGSVSTLTIQRTQQEDSAVYLCASIVERENFQETQYFGPGTRLLVL.

The chain recombines TRBV29-1 with TRBJ2-1; 11 bases line up with TRBD2. With V trimmed by 2 bases and J by 0 bases, 3 bases remained unmatched. Germline V CDR1 and CDR2: SQVTM, ANQGSEA. CDR3 size: 16 residues. The CDR3 DNA sequence: TGCAGCGTTGAATCTAGCGGGGGGCCCTCCTACAATGAGCAGTTCTTC. It yields the protein CSVESSGGPSYNEQFF.

The chain links TRBV29-1 to TRBJ2-1, with D possibly matching TRBD1 (5 bases). This CDR3 has 15 amino acids. In germline, CDR1 is SQVTM, CDR2 ANQGSEA. The V gene lost 6 bases and the J gene lost 0 bases, with 15 bases spanning the gap. For the CDR3, the DNA is TGCAGCGTGGCCTCCGACAGTTCCTCCTACAATGAGCAGTTCTTC. Translating gives CSVASDSSSYNEQFF.

The chain recombines TRBV6-5 with TRBJ1-5; possibly TRBD1 for D (6 bases). Germline values: CDR1 MNHEY, CDR2 SVGAGI. The CDR3 consists of 14 residues. V dropped 1 base and J dropped 5 bases, with 9 bases sitting between them. Here the CDR3 DNA reads TGTGCCAGCAGTTACTTAGGGGGTCATCAGCCCCAGCATTTT. Its translation: CASSYLGGHQPQHF.

The rearrangement uses TRBV11-2 and TRBJ1-1; TRBD1 matches at 7 bases. The CDR3 is made up of 14 amino acids. After removal of 1 base from V and 5 bases from J, the junction contained 4 bases not matched to a gene. Germline V lookup: CDR1 SGHAT, CDR2 FQNNGV. The CDR3, as DNA: TGTGCCAGCAGCTTAGGTCCAGGGGGAACTGAAGCTTTCTTT. This gives the protein CASSLGPGGTEAFF.

The chain carries TRBV10-1 and TRBJ2-1; 12 bases line up with TRBD2. The CDR3 totals 14 residues. J gave up 7 bases and V 2 bases, and 0 bases lay outside the gene matches. Per the germline V gene, CDR1 is WNHNN and CDR2 is SYGVQD (reference sequence). The CDR3 DNA follows: TGCGCCAGCAGTGAGACTAGCGGGAGGAATGAGCAGTTCTTC. Translated: CASSETSGRNEQFF.

The gene calls are TRBV6-5 and TRBJ1-1; perhaps TRBD1 as D (5 bases). Germline V gene sequence: CDR1 MNHEY, CDR2 SVGAGI. V was clipped by 5 bases and J by 2 bases, with 12 bases between them. The CDR3 is 14 amino acids. The CDR3: CASSPGRANTEAFF. In nucleotides, the CDR3 is TGTGCCAGCAGTCCGGGCAGGGCTAACACTGAAGCTTTCTTT.

This rearrangement joins TRBV6-6 to TRBJ2-2; D possibly corresponds to TRBD1 (6 bases). The V and J ends lost 6 bases and 5 bases respectively, with 16 bases between them. The germline CDR1 and CDR2 sequences are MNHNY and SVGAGI (reference sequence). The CDR3 length is 15 residues. The CDR3 DNA is TGTGCCAGCAGCCAAAGGGGGTTGGGAACCGGGGAGCTGTTTTTT. This translates into CASSQRGLGTGELFF.

This chain connects TRBV6-5 to TRBJ2-1; the D call may be TRBD1 or TRBD2 (5 bases each). Deletions cut 5 bases from V and 4 bases from J, with 9 bases between. The length of the CDR3 is 13 residues. Per germline, CDR1 MNHEY and CDR2 SVGAGI. The CDR3 protein is CASSEGPYNEQFF. The CDR3 DNA is TGTGCCAGCAGTGAGGGACCATACAATGAGCAGTTCTTC.

This chain connects TRBV5-1 to TRBJ2-3; a weak D match, TRBD1 (6 bases). This CDR3 is 15 amino acids long. Per germline, CDR1 SGHRS and CDR2 YFSETQ. Trimming removed 4 bases from V and 4 bases from J, with 16 bases in between. The CDR3: CASSDRGGRADTQYF. CDR3 DNA sequence: TGCGCCAGCAGCGATCGTGGGGGCCGAGCAGATACGCAGTATTTT.